These 6 T cell receptor beta chains were all obtained from the same sample, sequenced in a study of identifying expanded T cells in peripheral blood. Here immunoSEQ multiplex PCR was the method, and the copy in TCRdb shows in-frame clones only, minus some. The repertoire holds about 78,000 clones, with about 83% as singletons. The sample taken for sequencing was blood. These receptors came from a person aged 18 to 70 in good health.

The chain uses TRBV7-9 and TRBJ2-1, with D perhaps TRBD1 (6 bases). The CDR3 runs to 15 residues. V was clipped by 5 bases and J by 2 bases, with 13 bases between them. The germline CDR1 and CDR2 sequences are SEHNR and FQNEAQ (reference sequence). CDR3 bases: TGTGCCAGCAGCCCAGGACAGCAAACCTACAATGAGCAGTTCTTC. Translated, it gives CASSPGQQTYNEQFF.

The sample holds a few counts of this clone. This chain connects TRBV9 to TRBJ2-5; 10 bases map to TRBD2. The CDR3 length is 16 residues. CDR1 SGDLS and CDR2 YYNGEE come from the germline V gene. V lost 0 bases to trimming and J lost 4 bases; unmatched junction nucleotides: 6. CDR3 DNA sequence: TGTGCCAGCAGCGTAGGGGCTAGCGGGAGAGGAGAGACCCAGTACTTC. This translates into CASSVGASGRGETQYF.

This clone was detected a few times. The chain joins TRBV11-2 to TRBJ1-4; no clear D gene. The CDR3 totals 19 residues. V was shortened by 1 base and J by 2 bases, with 20 bases between the two germline ends. Germline V lookup: CDR1 SGHAT, CDR2 FQNNGV. The CDR3 loop is CASSLGVLMGSGTNEKLFF. The CDR3 nucleotides read TGTGCCAGCAGCTTAGGGGTCTTGATGGGAAGCGGGACTAATGAAAAACTGTTTTTT.

The V gene is TRBV6-1, the J gene TRBJ1-4, with D hard to call. Germline V CDR1 and CDR2: MNHNS, SASEGT. The CDR3 is 14 amino acids. The V end was cut by 0 bases, the J end by 10 bases, with 12 bases between. This chain's CDR3 is CASSEARAMGKLFF. The CDR3 region has the DNA TGTGCCAGCAGTGAAGCTAGGGCAATGGGAAAACTGTTTTTT.

This sequence joins TRBV6-5 and TRBJ2-5; 7 positions match TRBD1. Germline V CDR1 and CDR2: MNHEY, SVGAGI. The CDR3 length is 15 residues. The junction had 12 bases not matched to a gene; V was cut back by 6 bases and J by 5 bases. The CDR3 nucleotides are TGTGCCAGCAGCGATCTAGGGACAGTACGGGAGACCCAGTACTTC. Residues: CASSDLGTVRETQYF.

The J gene is TRBJ2-7, the V gene TRBV2; maybe TRBD2 (5 bases). The ends were cut back, 11 bases at V and 5 bases at J, with 16 bases in the middle. The CDR3 extends over 12 amino acids. From germline, CDR1 is SNHLY and CDR2 FYNNEI. CDR3 nucleotide sequence: TGTGCCTGCCAAGGAGGCCTTGACGAGCAGTACTTC. Its protein product is CACQGGLDEQYF.